The present entry profiles one TCR beta chain with its context. The sample originates from a study of blood T cell repertoires in COVID-19. Across the study: Samples came from the United States, Italy and Spain, spanning acute and convalescent COVID-19.

CDR3 length: 14 residues. CDR1 is SGHRS, CDR2 YFSETQ, per germline. The germline V and J ends were trimmed by 3 bases and 4 bases, with 13 bases remaining between them. Study processing details: Estimated nucleated cell counts came from reference gene primer amplification. Clones were read by immunoSEQ multiplex PCR, and TCRdb kept only the in-frame ones, dropping some. V, J and clone size were drawn from that table, and D and trimming were deduced from the DNA. This sample has 98,000 or so clones, with more than 85% found just once. The receptor comes from a human donor in a cohort sampled during active COVID-19. Sequencing was done on a sample of peripheral blood. The chain couples TRBV5-1 to TRBJ1-1, with a tentative D call TRBD1 (5 bases). The CDR3 nucleotides read TGCGCCAGCAGCTCACCAGGGAGGGGCACTGAAGCTTTCTTT. As protein: CASSSPGRGTEAFF.